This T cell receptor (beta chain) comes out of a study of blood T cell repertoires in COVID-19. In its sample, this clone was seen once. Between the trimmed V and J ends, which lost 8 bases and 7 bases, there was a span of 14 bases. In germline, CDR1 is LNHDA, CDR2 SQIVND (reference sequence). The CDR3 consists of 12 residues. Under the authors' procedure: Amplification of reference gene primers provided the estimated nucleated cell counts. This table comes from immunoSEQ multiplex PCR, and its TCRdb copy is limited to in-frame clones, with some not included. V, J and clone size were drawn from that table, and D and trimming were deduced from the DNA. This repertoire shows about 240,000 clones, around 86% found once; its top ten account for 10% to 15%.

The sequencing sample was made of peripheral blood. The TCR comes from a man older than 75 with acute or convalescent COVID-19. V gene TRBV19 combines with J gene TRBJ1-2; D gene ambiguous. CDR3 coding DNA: TGTGCCAGTGAGGATTACCCCCGTGGCTACACCTTC. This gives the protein CASEDYPRGYTF. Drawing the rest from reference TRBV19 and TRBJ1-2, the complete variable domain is DGGITQSPKYLFRKEGQNVTLSCEQNLNHDAMYWYRQDPGQGLRLIYYSQIVNDFQKGDIAEGYSVSREKKESFPLTVTSAQKNPTAFYLCASEDYPRGYTFGSGTRLTVV.